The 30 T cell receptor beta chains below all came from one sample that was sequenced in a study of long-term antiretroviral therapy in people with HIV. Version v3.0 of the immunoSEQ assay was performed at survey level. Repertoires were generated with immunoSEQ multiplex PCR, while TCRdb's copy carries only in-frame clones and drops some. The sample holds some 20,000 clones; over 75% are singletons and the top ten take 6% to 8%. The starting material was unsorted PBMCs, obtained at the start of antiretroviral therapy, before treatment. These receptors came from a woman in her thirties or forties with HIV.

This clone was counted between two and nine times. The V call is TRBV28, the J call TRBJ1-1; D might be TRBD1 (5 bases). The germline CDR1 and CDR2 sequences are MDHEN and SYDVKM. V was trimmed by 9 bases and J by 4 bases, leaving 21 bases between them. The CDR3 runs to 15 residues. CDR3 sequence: CASTPSRGLATEAFF. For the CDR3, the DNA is TGTGCCAGTACACCGTCGAGGGGCCTGGCCACTGAAGCTTTCTTT. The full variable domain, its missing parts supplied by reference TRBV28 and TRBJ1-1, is DVKVTQSSRYLVKRTGEKVFLECVQDMDHENMFWYRQDPGLGLRLIYFSYDVKMKEKGDIPEGYSVSREKKERFSLILESASTNQTSMYLCASTPSRGLATEAFFGQGTRLTVV.

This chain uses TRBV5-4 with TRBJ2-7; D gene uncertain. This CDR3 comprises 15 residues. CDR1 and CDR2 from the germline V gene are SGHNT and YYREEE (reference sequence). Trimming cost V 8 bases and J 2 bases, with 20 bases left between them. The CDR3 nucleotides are TGTGCCAGTCCCAAAGATCATATCGAACCCTACGAGCAGTACTTC. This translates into CASPKDHIEPYEQYF.

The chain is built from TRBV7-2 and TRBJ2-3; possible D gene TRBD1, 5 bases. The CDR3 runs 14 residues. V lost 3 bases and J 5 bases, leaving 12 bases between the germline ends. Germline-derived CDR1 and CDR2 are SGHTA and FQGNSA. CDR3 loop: CASSFRGLGDTQYF. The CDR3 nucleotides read TGTGCCAGCAGCTTTAGGGGCCTCGGAGATACGCAGTATTTT.

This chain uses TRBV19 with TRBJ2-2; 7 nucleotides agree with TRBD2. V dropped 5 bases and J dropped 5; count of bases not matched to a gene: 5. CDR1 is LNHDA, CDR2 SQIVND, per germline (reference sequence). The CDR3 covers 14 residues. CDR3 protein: CASSVSAGTGELFF. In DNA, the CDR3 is TGTGCCAGTAGTGTGTCAGCGGGAACCGGGGAGCTGTTTTTT.

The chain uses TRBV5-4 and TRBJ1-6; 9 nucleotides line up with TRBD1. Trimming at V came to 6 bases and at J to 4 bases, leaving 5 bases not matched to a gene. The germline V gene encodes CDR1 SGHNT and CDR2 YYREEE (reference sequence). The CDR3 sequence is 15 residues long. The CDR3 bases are TGTGCCAGCACTACGGGACAGGGATATAATTCACCCCTCCACTTT. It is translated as CASTTGQGYNSPLHF.

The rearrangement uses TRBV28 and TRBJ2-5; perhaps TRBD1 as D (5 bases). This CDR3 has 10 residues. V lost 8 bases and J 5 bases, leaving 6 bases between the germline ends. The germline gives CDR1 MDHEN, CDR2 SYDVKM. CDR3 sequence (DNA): TGTGCCAGCGGACATGAGACCCAGTACTTC. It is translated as CASGHETQYF.

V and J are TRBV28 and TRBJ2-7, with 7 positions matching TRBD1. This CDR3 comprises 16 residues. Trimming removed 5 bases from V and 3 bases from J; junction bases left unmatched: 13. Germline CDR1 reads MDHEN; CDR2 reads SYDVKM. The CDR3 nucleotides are TGTGCCAGCAGTATCCGCCTACAGGGGTTGGGCTACGAGCAGTACTTC. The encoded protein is CASSIRLQGLGYEQYF.

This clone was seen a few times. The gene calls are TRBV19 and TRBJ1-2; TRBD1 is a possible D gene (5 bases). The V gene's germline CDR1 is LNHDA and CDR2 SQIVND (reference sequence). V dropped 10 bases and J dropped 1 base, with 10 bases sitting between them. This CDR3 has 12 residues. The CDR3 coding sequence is TGTGCCACCGCCGGGGGTAACTATGGCTACACCTTC. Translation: CATAGGNYGYTF.

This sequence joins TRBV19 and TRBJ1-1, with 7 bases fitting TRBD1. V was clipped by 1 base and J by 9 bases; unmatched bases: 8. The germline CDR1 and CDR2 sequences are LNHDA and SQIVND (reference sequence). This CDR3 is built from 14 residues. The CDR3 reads CASSIGQGGGQAFF. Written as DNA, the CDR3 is TGTGCCAGTAGTATAGGACAGGGAGGGGGACAAGCTTTCTTT.

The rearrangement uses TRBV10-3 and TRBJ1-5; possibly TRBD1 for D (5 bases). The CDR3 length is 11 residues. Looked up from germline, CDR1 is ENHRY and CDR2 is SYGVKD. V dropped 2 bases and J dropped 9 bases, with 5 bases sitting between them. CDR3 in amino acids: CAISEGGPQHF. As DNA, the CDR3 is TGTGCCATCAGTGAGGGGGGGCCCCAGCATTTT.

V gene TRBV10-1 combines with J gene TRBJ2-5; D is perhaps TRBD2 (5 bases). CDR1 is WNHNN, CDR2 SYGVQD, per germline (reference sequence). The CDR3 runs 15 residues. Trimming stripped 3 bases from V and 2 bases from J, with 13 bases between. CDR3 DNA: TGCGCCAGCAGTGACGGGGTTGGACTTCAAGAGACCCAGTACTTC. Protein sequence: CASSDGVGLQETQYF.

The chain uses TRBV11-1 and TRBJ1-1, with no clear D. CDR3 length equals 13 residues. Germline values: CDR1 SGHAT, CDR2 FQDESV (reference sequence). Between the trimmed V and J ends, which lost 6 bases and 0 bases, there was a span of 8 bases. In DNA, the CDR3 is TGTGCCAGCAGGTTTGGGCTGAACACTGAAGCTTTCTTT. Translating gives CASRFGLNTEAFF.

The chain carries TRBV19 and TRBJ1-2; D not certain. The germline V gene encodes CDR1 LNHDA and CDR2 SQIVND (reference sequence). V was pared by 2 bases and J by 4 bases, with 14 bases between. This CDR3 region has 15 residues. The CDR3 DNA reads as TGTGCCAGTAGTATATTAACTGGTATCGGCTATGGCTACACCTTC. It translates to CASSILTGIGYGYTF.

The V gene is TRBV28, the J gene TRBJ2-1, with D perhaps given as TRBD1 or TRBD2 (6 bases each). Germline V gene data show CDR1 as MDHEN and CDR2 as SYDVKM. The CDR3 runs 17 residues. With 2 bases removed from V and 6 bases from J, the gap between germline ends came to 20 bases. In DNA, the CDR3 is TGTGCCAGCAGTTTACTCACGGGACGGAAGGGGGGCAATGAGCAGTTCTTC. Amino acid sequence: CASSLLTGRKGGNEQFF.

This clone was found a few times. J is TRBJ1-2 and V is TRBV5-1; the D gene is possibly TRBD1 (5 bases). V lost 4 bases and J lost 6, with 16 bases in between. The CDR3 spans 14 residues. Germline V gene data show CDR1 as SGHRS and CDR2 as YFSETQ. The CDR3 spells CASSVGRPGDGYTF. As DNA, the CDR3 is TGCGCCAGCAGCGTCGGACGGCCGGGGGATGGCTACACCTTC.

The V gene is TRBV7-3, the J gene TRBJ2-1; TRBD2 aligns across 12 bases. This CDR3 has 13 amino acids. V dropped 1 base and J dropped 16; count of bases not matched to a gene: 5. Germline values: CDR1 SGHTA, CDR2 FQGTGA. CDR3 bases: TGTGCCAGCAGCTTAAGGCTAGCGGGGGGGTTTTTCTTC. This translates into CASSLRLAGGFFF.

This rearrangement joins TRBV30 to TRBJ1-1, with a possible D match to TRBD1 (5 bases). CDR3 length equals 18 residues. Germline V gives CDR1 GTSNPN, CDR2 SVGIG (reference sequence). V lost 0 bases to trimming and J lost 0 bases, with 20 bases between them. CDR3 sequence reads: CAWSVSGRGVTLNTEAFF. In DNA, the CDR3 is TGTGCCTGGAGTGTCTCAGGGCGGGGAGTTACTTTGAACACTGAAGCTTTCTTT.

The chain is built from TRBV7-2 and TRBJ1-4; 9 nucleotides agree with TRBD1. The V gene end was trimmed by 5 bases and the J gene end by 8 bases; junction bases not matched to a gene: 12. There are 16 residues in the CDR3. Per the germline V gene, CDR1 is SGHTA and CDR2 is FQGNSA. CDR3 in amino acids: CASSPDPGTGLEKLFF. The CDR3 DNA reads TGTGCCAGCAGCCCCGACCCCGGGACAGGGTTAGAAAAACTGTTTTTT.

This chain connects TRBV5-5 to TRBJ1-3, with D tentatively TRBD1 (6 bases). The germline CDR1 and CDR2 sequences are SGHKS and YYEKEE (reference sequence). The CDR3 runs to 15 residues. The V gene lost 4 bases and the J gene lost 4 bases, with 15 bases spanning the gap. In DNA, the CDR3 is TGTGCCAGCAGCACAGGTGACAGGATGGGAAACACCATATATTTT. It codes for CASSTGDRMGNTIYF.

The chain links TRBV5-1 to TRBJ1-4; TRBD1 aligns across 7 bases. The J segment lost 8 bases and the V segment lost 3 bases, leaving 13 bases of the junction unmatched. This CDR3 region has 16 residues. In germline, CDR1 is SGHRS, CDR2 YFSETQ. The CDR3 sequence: CASSSGTGAGGEKLFF. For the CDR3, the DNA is TGCGCCAGCAGCTCAGGAACAGGGGCAGGAGGAGAAAAACTGTTTTTT. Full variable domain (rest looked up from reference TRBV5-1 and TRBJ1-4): KAGVTQTPRYLIKTRGQQVTLSCSPISGHRSVSWYQQTPGQGLQFLFEYFSETQRNKGNFPGRFSGRQFSNSRSEMNVSTLELGDSALYLCASSSGTGAGGEKLFFGSGTQLSVL.

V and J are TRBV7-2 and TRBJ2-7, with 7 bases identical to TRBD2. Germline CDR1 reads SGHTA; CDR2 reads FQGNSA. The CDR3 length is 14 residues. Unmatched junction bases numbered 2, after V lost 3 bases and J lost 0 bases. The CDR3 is CASSFRGDSYEQYF. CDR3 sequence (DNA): TGTGCCAGCAGCTTTCGGGGGGACTCCTACGAGCAGTACTTC.

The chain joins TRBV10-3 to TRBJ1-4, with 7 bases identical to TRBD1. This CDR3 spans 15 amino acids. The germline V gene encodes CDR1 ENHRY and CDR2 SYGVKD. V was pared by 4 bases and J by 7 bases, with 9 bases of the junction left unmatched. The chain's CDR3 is CAISGRQGESEKLFF. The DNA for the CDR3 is TGTGCCATCAGTGGCCGACAGGGAGAGAGTGAAAAACTGTTTTTT.

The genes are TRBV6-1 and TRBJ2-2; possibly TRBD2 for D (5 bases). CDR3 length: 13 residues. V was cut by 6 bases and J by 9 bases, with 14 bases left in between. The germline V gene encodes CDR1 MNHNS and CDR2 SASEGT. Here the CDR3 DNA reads TGTGCCAGCAGCGTCACTAGATTCCGGGAGCTGTTTTTT. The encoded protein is CASSVTRFRELFF.

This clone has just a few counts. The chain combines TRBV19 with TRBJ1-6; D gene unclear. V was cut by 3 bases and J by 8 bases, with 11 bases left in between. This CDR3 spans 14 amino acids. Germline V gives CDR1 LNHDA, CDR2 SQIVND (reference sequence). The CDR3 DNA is TGTGCCAGTAGTATTGCAGGACGGGATTCACCCCTCCACTTT. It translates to CASSIAGRDSPLHF.

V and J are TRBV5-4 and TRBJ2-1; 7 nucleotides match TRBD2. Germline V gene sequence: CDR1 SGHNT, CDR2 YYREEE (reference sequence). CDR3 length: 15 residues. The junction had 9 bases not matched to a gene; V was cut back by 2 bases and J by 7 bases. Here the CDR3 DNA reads TGTGCCAGCAGCTTACTGGACGTTAGCGGGAATGAGCAGTTCTTC. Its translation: CASSLLDVSGNEQFF.

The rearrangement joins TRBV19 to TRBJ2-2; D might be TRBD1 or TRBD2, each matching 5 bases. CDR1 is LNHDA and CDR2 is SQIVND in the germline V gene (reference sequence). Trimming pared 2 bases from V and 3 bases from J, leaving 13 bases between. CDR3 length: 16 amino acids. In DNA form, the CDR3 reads TGTGCCAGTAGTATATTAGTCGGGACGGACACCGGGGAGCTGTTTTTT. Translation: CASSILVGTDTGELFF. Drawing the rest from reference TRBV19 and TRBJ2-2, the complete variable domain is DGGITQSPKYLFRKEGQNVTLSCEQNLNHDAMYWYRQDPGQGLRLIYYSQIVNDFQKGDIAEGYSVSREKKESFPLTVTSAQKNPTAFYLCASSILVGTDTGELFFGEGSRLTVL.

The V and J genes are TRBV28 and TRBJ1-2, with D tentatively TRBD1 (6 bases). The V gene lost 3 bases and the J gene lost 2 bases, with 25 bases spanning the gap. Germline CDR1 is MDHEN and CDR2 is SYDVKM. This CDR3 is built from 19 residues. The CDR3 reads CASSLLSPTVQGLNYGYTF. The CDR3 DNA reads TGTGCCAGCAGTTTGCTTTCCCCTACGGTCCAGGGGCTAAACTATGGCTACACCTTC.

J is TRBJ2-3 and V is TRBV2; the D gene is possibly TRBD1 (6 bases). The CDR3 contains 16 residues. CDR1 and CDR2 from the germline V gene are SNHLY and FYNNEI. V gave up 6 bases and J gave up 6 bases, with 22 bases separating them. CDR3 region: CASRAEYRVDGDTQYF. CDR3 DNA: TGTGCCAGCAGAGCCGAATACAGGGTTGACGGGGATACGCAGTATTTT.

CDR3 nucleotides: TGCGCCAGCAGCCAGAGGACCTTCGGGGGGAACACTGAAGCTTTCTTT. Amino acid sequence: CASSQRTFGGNTEAFF. The rearrangement links TRBV4-1 to TRBJ1-1, with D maybe TRBD1 (5 bases). This CDR3 comprises 16 residues. With 3 bases removed from V and 1 base from J, the gap between germline ends came to 15 bases. Germline CDR1 and CDR2: MGHRA and YSYEKL.

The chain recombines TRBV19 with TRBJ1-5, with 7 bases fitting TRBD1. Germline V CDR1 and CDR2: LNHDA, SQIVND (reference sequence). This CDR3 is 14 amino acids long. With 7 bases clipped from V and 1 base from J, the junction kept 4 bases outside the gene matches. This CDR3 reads CASNPGQSNQPQHF. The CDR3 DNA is TGTGCCAGTAATCCGGGACAGAGCAATCAGCCCCAGCATTTT.